This section outlines one T cell receptor (beta chain) sequence together with its context. Its antigen is currently unknown. The protocol was immunoSEQ multiplex PCR, while the TCRdb copy is restricted to in-frame clones and leaves out a portion. The table includes 140,000 to 150,000 clones, around nine tenths detected once. This sample is drawn from a study of T cell responses to AZD1222 COVID-19 vaccine. Study-level points and caveats: There were mostly white British donors and more females than males, and clonal diversity was possibly underestimated. Among spike-specific TCRs, nearly half reportedly target unmutated variant regions. Spike-specific TCR breadth rose after two AZD1222 doses, and depth rose as well.

The length of the CDR3 is 16 residues. From germline, CDR1 is SGHKS and CDR2 YYEKEE (reference sequence). J lost 1 base, V lost 4 bases, and 8 bases had no gene match. The rearrangement links TRBV5-5 to TRBJ2-7; TRBD1 matches at 10 bases. This material consisted of peripheral blood, taken on day 0 of MenACWY control vaccination. This receptor was taken from an adult in good health. DNA of the CDR3: TGTGCCAGCAGCGGAGGTGGGACAGGGGATTCCTACGAGCAGTACTTC. Its translation is CASSGGGTGDSYEQYF.